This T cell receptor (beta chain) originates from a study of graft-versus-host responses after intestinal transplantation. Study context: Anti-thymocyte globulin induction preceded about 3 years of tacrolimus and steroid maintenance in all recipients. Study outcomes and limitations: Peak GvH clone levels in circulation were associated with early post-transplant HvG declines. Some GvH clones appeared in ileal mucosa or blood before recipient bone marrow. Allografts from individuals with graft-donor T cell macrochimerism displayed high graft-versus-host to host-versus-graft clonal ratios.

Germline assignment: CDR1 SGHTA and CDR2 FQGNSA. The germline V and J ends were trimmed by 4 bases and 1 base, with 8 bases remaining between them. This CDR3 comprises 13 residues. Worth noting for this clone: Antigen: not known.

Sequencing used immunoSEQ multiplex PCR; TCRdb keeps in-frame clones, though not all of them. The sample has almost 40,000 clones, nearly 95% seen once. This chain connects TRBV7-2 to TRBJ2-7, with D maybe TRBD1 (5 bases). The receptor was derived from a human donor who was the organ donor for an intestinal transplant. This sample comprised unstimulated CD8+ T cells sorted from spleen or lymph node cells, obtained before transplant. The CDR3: CASSSRQSYEQYF. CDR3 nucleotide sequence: TGTGCCAGCAGCTCCCGACAGTCCTACGAGCAGTACTTC.